Below, one T cell receptor (beta chain) is given with its context. This sample is drawn from a study of blood T cells in healthy people across ages. The CDR3 is made up of 15 amino acids. V gave up 4 bases and J gave up 3 bases, with 16 bases separating them. CDR1 and CDR2 from the germline V gene are MGHDK and SYGVNS. A J-beta primer mix and a sample-barcoded 5' primer were used in a second PCR of about 7 to 12 cycles. Every cDNA molecule carried a tag from a template-switch adaptor bearing 12 random nucleotides. TCRdb fed the 5' RACE reads into MiXCR, producing one record per CDR3 protein. The table records about 1,600,000 distinct CDR3 sequences, 40% to 50% of them present only once.

Sequencing input: blood. This rearrangement joins TRBV25-1 to TRBJ2-7, with D uncertain. The TCR comes from a woman aged 18-35 years in good health. CDR3 in DNA: TGTGCCAGCAGTGGCGGATTAGACGGATACTACGAGCAGTACTTC. Residues: CASSGGLDGYYEQYF.